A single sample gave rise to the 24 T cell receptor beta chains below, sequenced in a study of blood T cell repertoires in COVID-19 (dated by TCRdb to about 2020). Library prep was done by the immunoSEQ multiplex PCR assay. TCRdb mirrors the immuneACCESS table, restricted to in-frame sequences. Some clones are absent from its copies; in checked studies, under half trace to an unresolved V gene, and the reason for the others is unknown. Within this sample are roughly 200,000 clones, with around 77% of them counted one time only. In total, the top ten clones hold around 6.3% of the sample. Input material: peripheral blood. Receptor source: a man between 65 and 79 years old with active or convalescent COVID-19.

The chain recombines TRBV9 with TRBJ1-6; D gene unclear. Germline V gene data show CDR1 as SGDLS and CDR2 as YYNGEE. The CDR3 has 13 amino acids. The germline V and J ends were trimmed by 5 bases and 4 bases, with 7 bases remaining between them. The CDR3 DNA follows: TGTGCCAGCAGTGGAGATTATAATTCACCCCTCCACTTT. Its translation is CASSGDYNSPLHF.

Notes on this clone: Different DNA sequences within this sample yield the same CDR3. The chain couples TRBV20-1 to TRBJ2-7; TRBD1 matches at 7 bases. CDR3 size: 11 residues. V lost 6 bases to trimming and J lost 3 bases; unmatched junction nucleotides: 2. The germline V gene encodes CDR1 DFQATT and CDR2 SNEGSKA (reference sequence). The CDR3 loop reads CSARDSYEQYF. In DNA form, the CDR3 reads TGCAGTGCCAGGGACAGCTACGAGCAGTACTTC.

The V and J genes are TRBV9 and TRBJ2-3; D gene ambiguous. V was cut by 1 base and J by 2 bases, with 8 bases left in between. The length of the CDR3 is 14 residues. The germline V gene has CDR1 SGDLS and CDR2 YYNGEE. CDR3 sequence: CASSVLVNTDTQYF. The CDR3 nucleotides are TGTGCCAGCAGCGTACTAGTCAACACAGATACGCAGTATTTT.

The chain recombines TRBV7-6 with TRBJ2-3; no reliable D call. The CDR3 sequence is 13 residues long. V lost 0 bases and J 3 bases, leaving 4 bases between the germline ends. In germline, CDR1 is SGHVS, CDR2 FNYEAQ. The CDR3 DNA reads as TGTGCCAGCAGCTTAGCGGCAACAGATACGCAGTATTTT. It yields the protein CASSLAATDTQYF.

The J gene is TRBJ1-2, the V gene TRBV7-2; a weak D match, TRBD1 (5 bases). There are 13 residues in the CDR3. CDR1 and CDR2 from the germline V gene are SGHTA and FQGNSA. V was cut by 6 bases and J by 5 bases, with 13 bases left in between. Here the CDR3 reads CASRMAGDYGYTF. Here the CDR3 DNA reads TGTGCCAGCAGGATGGCGGGGGATTATGGCTACACCTTC.

CDR3 sequence (DNA): TGTGCCAGCAGTTACACCGCCGGCGAGCAGTACTTC. Translation: CASSYTAGEQYF. The V gene is TRBV6-5, the J gene TRBJ2-7; D gene unclear. V lost 2 bases and J lost 6, with 8 bases in between. The CDR3 loop spans 12 amino acids. CDR1 is MNHEY, CDR2 SVGAGI, per germline.

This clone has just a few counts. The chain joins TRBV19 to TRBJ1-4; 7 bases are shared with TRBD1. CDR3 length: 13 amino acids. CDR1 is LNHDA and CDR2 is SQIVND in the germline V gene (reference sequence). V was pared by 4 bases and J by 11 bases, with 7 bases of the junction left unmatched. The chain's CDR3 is CASSRGRDSKLFF. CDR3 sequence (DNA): TGTGCCAGTAGTAGGGGCCGGGACAGCAAACTGTTTTTT.

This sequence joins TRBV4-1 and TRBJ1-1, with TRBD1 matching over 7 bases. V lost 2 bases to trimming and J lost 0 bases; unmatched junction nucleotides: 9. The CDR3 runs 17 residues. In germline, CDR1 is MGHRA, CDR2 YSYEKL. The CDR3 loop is CASSQPYRGPMNTEAFF. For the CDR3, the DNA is TGCGCCAGCAGCCAACCATACAGGGGCCCTATGAACACTGAAGCTTTCTTT.

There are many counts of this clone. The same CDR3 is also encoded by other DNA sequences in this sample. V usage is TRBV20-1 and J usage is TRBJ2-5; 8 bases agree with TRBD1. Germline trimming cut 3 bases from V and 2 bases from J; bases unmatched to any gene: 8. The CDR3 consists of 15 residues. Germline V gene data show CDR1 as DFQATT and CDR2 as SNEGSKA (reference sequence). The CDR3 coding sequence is TGCAGTGCTAGTCCGGGACAGGCTTTTCAAGAGACCCAGTACTTC. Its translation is CSASPGQAFQETQYF.

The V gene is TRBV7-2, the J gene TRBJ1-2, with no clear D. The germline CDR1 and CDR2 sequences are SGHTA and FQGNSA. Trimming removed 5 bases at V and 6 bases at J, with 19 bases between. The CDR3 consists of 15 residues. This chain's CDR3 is CASSPEISAGNGYTF. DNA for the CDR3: TGTGCCAGCAGCCCCGAGATTTCGGCAGGCAATGGCTACACCTTC.

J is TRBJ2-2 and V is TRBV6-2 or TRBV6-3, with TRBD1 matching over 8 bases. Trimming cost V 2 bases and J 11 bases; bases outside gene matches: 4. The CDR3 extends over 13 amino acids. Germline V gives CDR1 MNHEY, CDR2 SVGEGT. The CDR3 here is CASSYQGQVELFF. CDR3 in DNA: TGTGCCAGCAGTTACCAGGGACAGGTAGAGCTGTTTTTT.

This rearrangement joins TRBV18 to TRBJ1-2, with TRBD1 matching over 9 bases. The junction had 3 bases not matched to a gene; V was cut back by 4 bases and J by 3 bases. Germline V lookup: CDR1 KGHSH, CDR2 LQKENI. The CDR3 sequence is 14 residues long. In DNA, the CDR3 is TGTGCCAGCTCACGGGACAGGGAGGACTATGGCTACACCTTC. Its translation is CASSRDREDYGYTF. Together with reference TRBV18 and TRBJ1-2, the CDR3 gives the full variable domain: NAGVMQNPRHLVRRRGQEARLRCSPMKGHSHVYWYRQLPEEGLKFMVYLQKENIIDESGMPKERFSAEFPKEGPSILRIQQVVRGDSAAYFCASSRDREDYGYTFGSGTRLTVV.

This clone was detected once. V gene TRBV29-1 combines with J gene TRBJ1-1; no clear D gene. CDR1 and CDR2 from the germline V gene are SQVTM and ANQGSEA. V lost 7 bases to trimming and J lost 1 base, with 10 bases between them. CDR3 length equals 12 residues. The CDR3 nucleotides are TGCAGCGCACAGACACAGAACACTGAAGCTTTCTTT. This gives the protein CSAQTQNTEAFF.

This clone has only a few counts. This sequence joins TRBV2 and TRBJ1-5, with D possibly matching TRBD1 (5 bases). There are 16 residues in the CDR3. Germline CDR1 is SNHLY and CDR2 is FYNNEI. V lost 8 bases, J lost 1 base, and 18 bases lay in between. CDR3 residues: CASSTGAGLSNQPQHF. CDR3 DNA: TGTGCCAGCTCCACCGGTGCAGGGCTGAGCAATCAGCCCCAGCATTTT. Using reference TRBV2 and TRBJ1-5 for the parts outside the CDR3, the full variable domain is EPEVTQTPSHQVTQMGQEVILRCVPISNHLYFYWYRQILGQKVEFLVSFYNNEISEKSEIFDDQFSVERPDGSNFTLKIRSTKLEDSAMYFCASSTGAGLSNQPQHFGDGTRLSIL.

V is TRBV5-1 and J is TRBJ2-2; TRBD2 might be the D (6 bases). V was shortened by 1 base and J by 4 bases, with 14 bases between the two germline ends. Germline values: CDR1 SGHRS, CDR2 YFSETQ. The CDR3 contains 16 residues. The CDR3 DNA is TGCGCCAGCAGCTTGCACGGTGGGGGGACCACCGGGGAGCTGTTTTTT. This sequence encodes CASSLHGGGTTGELFF.

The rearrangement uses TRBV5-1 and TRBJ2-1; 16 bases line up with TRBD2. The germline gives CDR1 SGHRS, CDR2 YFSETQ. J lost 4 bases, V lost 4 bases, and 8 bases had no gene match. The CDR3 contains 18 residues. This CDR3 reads CASSPGLAGGPQYNEQFF. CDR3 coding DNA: TGCGCCAGCAGCCCGGGACTAGCGGGAGGGCCGCAGTACAATGAGCAGTTCTTC.

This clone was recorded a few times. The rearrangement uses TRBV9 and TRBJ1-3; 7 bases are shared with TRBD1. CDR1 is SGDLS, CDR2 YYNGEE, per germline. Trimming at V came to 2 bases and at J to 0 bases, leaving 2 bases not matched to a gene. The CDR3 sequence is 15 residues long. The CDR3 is CASSVGTASGNTIYF. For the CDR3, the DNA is TGTGCCAGCAGCGTCGGGACAGCCTCTGGAAACACCATATATTTT.

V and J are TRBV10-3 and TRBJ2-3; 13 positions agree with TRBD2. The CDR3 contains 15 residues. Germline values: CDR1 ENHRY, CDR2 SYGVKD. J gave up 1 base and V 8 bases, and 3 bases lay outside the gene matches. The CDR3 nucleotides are TGTGCCATCGGGACTAGCGGGGTTCGCACAGATACGCAGTATTTT. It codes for CAIGTSGVRTDTQYF.

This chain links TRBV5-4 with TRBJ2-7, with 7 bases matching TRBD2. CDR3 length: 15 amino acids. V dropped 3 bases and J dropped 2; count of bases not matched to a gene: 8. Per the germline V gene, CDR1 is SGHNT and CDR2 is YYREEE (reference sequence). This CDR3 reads CASSSRAGTPYEQYF. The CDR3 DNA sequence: TGTGCCAGCAGCTCTCGAGCGGGAACCCCCTACGAGCAGTACTTC.

The chain's CDR3 is CASSPEQGSLYGYTF. CDR3 nucleotide sequence: TGTGCCAGCAGCCCGGAGCAGGGGAGCCTCTATGGCTACACCTTC. This chain uses TRBV7-6 with TRBJ1-2, with D tentatively TRBD1 (6 bases). Germline CDR1 and CDR2: SGHVS and FNYEAQ. This CDR3 region has 15 residues. Trimming took off 5 bases at V and 4 bases at J, with 17 bases between the two ends.

Here the CDR3 reads CASGLAGSANEQFF. The CDR3 DNA reads as TGTGCCAGCGGACTAGCGGGATCCGCGAATGAGCAGTTCTTC. The chain combines TRBV5-6 with TRBJ2-1, with TRBD2 matching 12 bases. The CDR3 covers 14 residues. V shed 7 bases, J shed 7 bases, and the junction held 6 bases outside the gene matches. Germline CDR1 reads SGHDT; CDR2 reads YYEEEE.

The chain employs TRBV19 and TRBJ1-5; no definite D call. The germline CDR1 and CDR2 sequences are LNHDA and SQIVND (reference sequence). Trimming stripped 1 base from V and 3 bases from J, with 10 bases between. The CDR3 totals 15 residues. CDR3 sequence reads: CASSIGGRFNQPQHF. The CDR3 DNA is TGTGCCAGTAGTATAGGCGGCCGATTCAATCAGCCCCAGCATTTT.

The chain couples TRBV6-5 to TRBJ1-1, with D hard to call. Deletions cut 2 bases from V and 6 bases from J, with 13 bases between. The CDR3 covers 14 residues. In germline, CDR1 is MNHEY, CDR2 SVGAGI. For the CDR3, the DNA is TGTGCCAGCAGTTACCAGATGGGAGTCGCTGAAGCTTTCTTT. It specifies CASSYQMGVAEAFF.

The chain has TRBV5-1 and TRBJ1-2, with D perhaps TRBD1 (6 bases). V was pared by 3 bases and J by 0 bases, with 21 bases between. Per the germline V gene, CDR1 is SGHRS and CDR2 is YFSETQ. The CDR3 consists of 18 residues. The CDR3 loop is CASSYSGTRANSNYGYTF. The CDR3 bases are TGCGCCAGCAGCTACTCCGGGACAAGGGCGAATTCTAACTATGGCTACACCTTC.